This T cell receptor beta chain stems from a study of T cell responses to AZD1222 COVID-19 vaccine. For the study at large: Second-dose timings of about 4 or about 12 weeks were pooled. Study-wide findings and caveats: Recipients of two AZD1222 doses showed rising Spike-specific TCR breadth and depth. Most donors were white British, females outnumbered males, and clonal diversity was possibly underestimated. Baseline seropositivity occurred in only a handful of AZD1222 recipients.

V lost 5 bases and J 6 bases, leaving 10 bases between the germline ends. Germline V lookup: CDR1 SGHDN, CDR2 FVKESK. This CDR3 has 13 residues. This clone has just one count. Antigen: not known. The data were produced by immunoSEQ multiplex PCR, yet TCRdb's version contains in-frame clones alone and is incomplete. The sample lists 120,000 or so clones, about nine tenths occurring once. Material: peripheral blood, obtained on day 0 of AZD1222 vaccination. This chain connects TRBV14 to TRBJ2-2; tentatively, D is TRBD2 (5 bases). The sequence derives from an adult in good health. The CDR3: CASSSLEPGELFF. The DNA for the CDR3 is TGTGCCAGCAGCTCACTAGAGCCCGGGGAGCTGTTTTTT.